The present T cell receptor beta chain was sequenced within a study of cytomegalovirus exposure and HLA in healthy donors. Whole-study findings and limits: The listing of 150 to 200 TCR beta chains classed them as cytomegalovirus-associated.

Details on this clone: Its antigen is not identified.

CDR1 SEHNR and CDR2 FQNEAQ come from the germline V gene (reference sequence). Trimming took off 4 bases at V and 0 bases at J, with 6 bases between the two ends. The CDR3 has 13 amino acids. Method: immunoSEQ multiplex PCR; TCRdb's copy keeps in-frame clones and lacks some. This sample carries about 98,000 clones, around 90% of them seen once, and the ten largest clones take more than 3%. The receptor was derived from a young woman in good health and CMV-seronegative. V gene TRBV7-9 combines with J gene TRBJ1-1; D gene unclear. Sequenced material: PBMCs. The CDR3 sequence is CASSSPMNTEAFF. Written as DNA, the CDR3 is TGTGCCAGCAGCTCCCCAATGAACACTGAAGCTTTCTTT.